This entry lists 12 T cell receptor beta chains sequenced from one sample in a study of cytomegalovirus exposure and HLA in healthy donors. Produced via immunoSEQ multiplex PCR; TCRdb's table is partial and in-frame only. The sample lists some 66,000 clones, approximately 97% occurring once. The sequenced material came from PBMCs. The receptor set was obtained from a woman under 30 in good health and CMV-seropositive.

This rearrangement joins TRBV18 to TRBJ2-7; TRBD1 aligns across 8 bases. In germline, CDR1 is KGHSH, CDR2 LQKENI. The junction had 14 bases not matched to a gene; V was cut back by 6 bases and J by 7 bases. The CDR3 has 15 residues. The CDR3 DNA reads as TGTGCCAGCTCGCCAATTAGGCAGGGGGCGGAAGAGCAGTACTTC. Translation: CASSPIRQGAEEQYF.

The gene calls are TRBV25-1 and TRBJ2-2; 11 bases map to TRBD2. Looked up from germline, CDR1 is MGHDK and CDR2 is SYGVNS. The V segment lost 6 bases and the J segment 1 base; nucleotides outside the gene matches: 4. The CDR3 consists of 16 residues. CDR3 sequence reads: CASRRGTSGNTGELFF. The CDR3 DNA reads TGTGCCAGCAGGAGAGGGACTAGCGGGAACACCGGGGAGCTGTTTTTT.

Worth noting for this clone: Relative to the germline gene, one junction end is altered; a read error may explain this. CDR3 loop: CATSLKAGGRLWLHLIF. The CDR3 DNA reads as TGTGCCACCTCCCTCAAGGCAGGGGGCAGACTATGGCTACACCTTATCTTC. The J gene is TRBJ1-2, the V gene TRBV27, with 8 bases aligning to TRBD1. Germline V gene lookup returns CDR1 MNHEY and CDR2 SMNVEV (reference sequence). The CDR3 loop spans 17 amino acids.

The chain couples TRBV28 to TRBJ1-1; unclear D gene. Germline V gene sequence: CDR1 MDHEN, CDR2 SYDVKM. This CDR3 is built from 12 residues. V lost 6 bases, J lost 0 bases, and 5 bases lay in between. In DNA, the CDR3 is TGTGCCAGCAGGGCTCTGAACACTGAAGCTTTCTTT. Amino acid sequence: CASRALNTEAFF.

The chain links TRBV5-5 to TRBJ1-1, with D maybe TRBD1 (6 bases). CDR3 length equals 17 residues. From germline, CDR1 is SGHKS and CDR2 YYEKEE (reference sequence). Trimming took 0 bases from V and 1 from J, leaving 16 bases between them. The CDR3 sequence is CASSLAGGAFKNTEAFF. DNA for the CDR3: TGTGCCAGCAGCTTGGCGGGGGGCGCGTTTAAGAACACTGAAGCTTTCTTT.

This chain links TRBV28 with TRBJ2-7; D is uncertain. Germline CDR1 reads MDHEN; CDR2 reads SYDVKM. The CDR3 totals 14 residues. V dropped 7 bases and J dropped 0 bases, with 13 bases sitting between them. CDR3 DNA sequence: TGTGCCAGCATTCCATTCTTGAGCTCCTACGAGCAGTACTTC. This codes for CASIPFLSSYEQYF.

The genes are TRBV30 and TRBJ1-1, with a possible D match to TRBD1 (5 bases). The ends were cut back, 1 base at V and 1 base at J, with 13 bases in the middle. Looked up from germline, CDR1 is GTSNPN and CDR2 is SVGIG (reference sequence). This CDR3 comprises 15 residues. As DNA, the CDR3 is TGTGCCTGGAGTGGGGCCCGACAGTGGAACACTGAAGCTTTCTTT. This translates into CAWSGARQWNTEAFF.

The CDR3 DNA follows: TGTGCCAGCAGCTCGGACAGGTTTCAGCCCCAGCATTTT. Translation gives CASSSDRFQPQHF. The genes are TRBV28 and TRBJ1-5; 7 nucleotides align to TRBD1. CDR1 is MDHEN, CDR2 SYDVKM, per germline. The CDR3 totals 13 residues. V shed 6 bases and J 6 bases; nucleotides not matched to a gene: 5. Full variable domain (missing parts from reference TRBV28 and TRBJ1-5): DVKVTQSSRYLVKRTGEKVFLECVQDMDHENMFWYRQDPGLGLRLIYFSYDVKMKEKGDIPEGYSVSREKKERFSLILESASTNQTSMYLCASSSDRFQPQHFGDGTRLSIL.

V is TRBV9 and J is TRBJ2-1, with TRBD2 as a possible D gene (5 bases). V was clipped by 0 bases and J by 1 base, with 8 bases between them. Germline V gene lookup returns CDR1 SGDLS and CDR2 YYNGEE. The CDR3 length is 15 residues. CDR3 sequence reads: CASSVELVSYNEQFF. The CDR3 region has the DNA TGTGCCAGCAGCGTAGAACTAGTATCCTACAATGAGCAGTTCTTC.

The genes are TRBV7-9 and TRBJ1-2, with 9 bases lining up with TRBD1. Germline V lookup: CDR1 SEHNR, CDR2 FQNEAQ (reference sequence). V lost 1 base to trimming and J lost 2 bases; unmatched junction nucleotides: 2. The CDR3 extends over 15 amino acids. The CDR3 nucleotides read TGTGCCAGCAGCTTAGGGGGACAGGGAAACTATGGCTACACCTTC. This sequence encodes CASSLGGQGNYGYTF.

J is TRBJ1-3 and V is TRBV5-5; perhaps TRBD1 as D (6 bases). CDR1 and CDR2 from the germline V gene are SGHKS and YYEKEE (reference sequence). The CDR3 totals 13 residues. V lost 2 bases, J lost 3 bases, and 6 bases lay in between. Written as DNA, the CDR3 is TGTGCCAGCAGCTTACAGGGTGGAAACACCATATATTTT. Translated, it gives CASSLQGGNTIYF.

The J gene is TRBJ2-5, the V gene TRBV6-1; 9 bases agree with TRBD2. Germline-derived CDR1 and CDR2 are MNHNS and SASEGT. V gave up 4 bases and J gave up 2 bases; unmatched junction bases: 8. The CDR3 contains 16 residues. The CDR3 nucleotides read TGTGCCAGCAGTGTACAGAGAGCGGGAGGTCAAGAGACCCAGTACTTC. Protein sequence: CASSVQRAGGQETQYF.